Below, 10 T cell receptor beta chains from the same sample are listed, as sequenced in a study of OX40 agonist ivuxolimab in advanced cancers. Sequenced by immunoSEQ multiplex PCR; TCRdb stores in-frame clones only, minus some. The sample lists fewer than 60,000 clones; 87% were seen once. Here the sequenced sample was CD4+ or CD8+ T cells sorted from blood, taken in a trial of the OX40 agonist ivuxolimab. These TCRs come from an adult with an advanced solid tumor such as melanoma, head and neck, liver or kidney cancer.

The rearrangement joins TRBV7-6 to TRBJ2-2; D gene unclear. Germline V gene lookup returns CDR1 SGHVS and CDR2 FNYEAQ. This CDR3 contains 15 residues. V gave up 4 bases and J gave up 1 base, with 10 bases separating them. The CDR3 DNA reads TGTGCCAGCAGCTCTACTCTAGTGAACACCGGGGAGCTGTTTTTT. This sequence encodes CASSSTLVNTGELFF.

The chain is built from TRBV7-2 and TRBJ2-2, with 12 bases fitting TRBD1. The CDR3 length is 16 residues. V shed 2 bases and J 7 bases; nucleotides not matched to a gene: 5. CDR1 is SGHTA and CDR2 is FQGNSA in the germline V gene. The CDR3 DNA reads TGTGCCAGCAGCTTAATGGGACAGGGGGCGTTCGGGGAGCTGTTTTTT. Residues: CASSLMGQGAFGELFF.

The count of this clone is one. This chain links TRBV5-1 with TRBJ2-7; perhaps TRBD1 as D (6 bases). This CDR3 has 14 residues. The V end was cut by 3 bases, the J end by 3 bases, with 13 bases between. Germline V gene sequence: CDR1 SGHRS, CDR2 YFSETQ. DNA for the CDR3: TGCGCCAGCAGCTCTCCTTCGGACAGCTACGAGCAGTACTTC. Translated, it gives CASSSPSDSYEQYF.

The chain combines TRBV7-9 with TRBJ2-2; 9 positions agree with TRBD2. The length of the CDR3 is 15 residues. Germline V CDR1 and CDR2: SEHNR, FQNEAQ (reference sequence). Trimming removed 4 bases from V and 7 bases from J; junction bases left unmatched: 7. The CDR3 sequence is CASSSLAGVSGELFF. CDR3 bases: TGTGCCAGCAGCTCCTTAGCGGGAGTTAGCGGGGAGCTGTTTTTT.

This rearrangement joins TRBV9 to TRBJ2-1; D gene unclear. Per germline, CDR1 SGDLS and CDR2 YYNGEE. The germline V and J ends were trimmed by 5 bases and 6 bases, with 6 bases remaining between them. The CDR3 length is 11 residues. Here the CDR3 DNA reads TGTGCCAGCAGTAGGGCCAATGAGCAGTTCTTC. This sequence encodes CASSRANEQFF. The full variable domain, its missing parts supplied by reference TRBV9 and TRBJ2-1, is DSGVTQTPKHLITATGQRVTLRCSPRSGDLSVYWYQQSLDQGLQFLIQYYNGEERAKGNILERFSAQQFPDLHSELNLSSLELGDSALYFCASSRANEQFFGPGTRLTVL.

The V and J genes are TRBV6-5 and TRBJ1-1; D not certain. The CDR3 spans 11 residues. V lost 6 bases, J lost 10 bases, and 12 bases lay in between. The germline V gene encodes CDR1 MNHEY and CDR2 SVGAGI. The CDR3 is CASSSLGLAFF. The CDR3 nucleotides read TGTGCCAGCAGCAGTCTCGGGTTAGCTTTCTTT.

The chain uses TRBV7-2 and TRBJ1-4; 9 positions match TRBD1. The CDR3 is 15 amino acids. The germline V gene encodes CDR1 SGHTA and CDR2 FQGNSA. V trimming: 5 bases; J trimming: 5 bases; junction bases outside the gene matches: 6. CDR3 residues: CASSPDRGENEKLFF. The DNA of the CDR3 is TGTGCCAGCAGCCCGGACAGGGGTGAGAATGAAAAACTGTTTTTT.

The genes are TRBV27 and TRBJ2-1; TRBD2 might be the D (6 bases). Trimming took off 8 bases at V and 7 bases at J, with 18 bases between the two ends. This CDR3 spans 14 amino acids. The germline V gene encodes CDR1 MNHEY and CDR2 SMNVEV (reference sequence). The CDR3 DNA reads as TGTGCCAGCTCGCTCCGGGACTCCCGTAATGAGCAGTTCTTC. This encodes CASSLRDSRNEQFF.

In nucleotides, the CDR3 is TGTGCCAGTAGTCCTGGACTGGCCGTAGATACGCAGTATTTT. Protein product: CASSPGLAVDTQYF. This chain links TRBV19 with TRBJ2-3; D may be TRBD2 (5 bases). Germline V gene lookup returns CDR1 LNHDA and CDR2 SQIVND (reference sequence). The CDR3 has 14 amino acids. V was clipped by 5 bases and J by 5 bases, with 14 bases between them. The variable domain in full, with the rest retrieved from reference TRBV19 and TRBJ2-3, is DGGITQSPKYLFRKEGQNVTLSCEQNLNHDAMYWYRQDPGQGLRLIYYSQIVNDFQKGDIAEGYSVSREKKESFPLTVTSAQKNPTAFYLCASSPGLAVDTQYFGPGTRLTVL.

The V and J genes are TRBV28 and TRBJ1-5; D might be TRBD1 (6 bases). Trimming left V 3 bases short and J 2 bases short, with 14 bases between. Per the germline V gene, CDR1 is MDHEN and CDR2 is SYDVKM. The CDR3 is 16 amino acids. The CDR3 region is CASSLGRGRGNQPQHF. CDR3 DNA: TGTGCCAGCAGTTTGGGCAGGGGACGGGGCAATCAGCCCCAGCATTTT. The variable domain in full, completed from reference TRBV28 and TRBJ1-5, reads DVKVTQSSRYLVKRTGEKVFLECVQDMDHENMFWYRQDPGLGLRLIYFSYDVKMKEKGDIPEGYSVSREKKERFSLILESASTNQTSMYLCASSLGRGRGNQPQHFGDGTRLSIL.